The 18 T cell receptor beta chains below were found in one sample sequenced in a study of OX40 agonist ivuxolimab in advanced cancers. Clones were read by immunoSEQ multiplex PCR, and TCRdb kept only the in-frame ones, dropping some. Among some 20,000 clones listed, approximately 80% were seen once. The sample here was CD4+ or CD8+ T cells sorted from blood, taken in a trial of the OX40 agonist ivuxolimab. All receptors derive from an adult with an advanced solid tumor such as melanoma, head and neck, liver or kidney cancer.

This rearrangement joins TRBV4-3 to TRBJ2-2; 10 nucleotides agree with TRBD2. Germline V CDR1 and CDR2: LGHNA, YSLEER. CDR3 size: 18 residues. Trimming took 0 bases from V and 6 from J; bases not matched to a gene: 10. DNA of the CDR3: TGCGCCAGCAGCCAAGATCTAGCGGGGGAACCGGGGGCCGGGGAGCTGTTTTTT. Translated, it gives CASSQDLAGEPGAGELFF.

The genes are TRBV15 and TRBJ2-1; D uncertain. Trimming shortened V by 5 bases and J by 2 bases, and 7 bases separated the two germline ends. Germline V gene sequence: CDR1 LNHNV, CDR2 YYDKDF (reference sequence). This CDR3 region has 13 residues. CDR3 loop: CATSGDTYNEQFF. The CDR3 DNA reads TGTGCCACCAGCGGGGATACCTACAATGAGCAGTTCTTC. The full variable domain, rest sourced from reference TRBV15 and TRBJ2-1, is DAMVIQNPRYQVTQFGKPVTLSCSQTLNHNVMYWYQQKSSQAPKLLFHYYDKDFNNEADTPDNFQSRRPNTSFCFLDIRSPGLGDTAMYLCATSGDTYNEQFFGPGTRLTVL.

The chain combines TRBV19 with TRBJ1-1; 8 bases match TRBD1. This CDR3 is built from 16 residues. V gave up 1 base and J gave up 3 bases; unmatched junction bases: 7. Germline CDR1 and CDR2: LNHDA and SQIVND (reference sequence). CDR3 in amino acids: CASSIVAGGLYTEAFF. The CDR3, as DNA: TGTGCCAGTAGTATAGTGGCAGGGGGCCTGTACACTGAAGCTTTCTTT.

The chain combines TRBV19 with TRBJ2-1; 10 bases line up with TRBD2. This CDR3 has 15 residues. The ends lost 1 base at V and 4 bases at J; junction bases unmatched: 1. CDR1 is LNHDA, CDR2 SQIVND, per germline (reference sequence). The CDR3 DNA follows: TGTGCCAGTAGTATAGCTAGCGGGGGTTACAATGAGCAGTTCTTC. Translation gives CASSIASGGYNEQFF.

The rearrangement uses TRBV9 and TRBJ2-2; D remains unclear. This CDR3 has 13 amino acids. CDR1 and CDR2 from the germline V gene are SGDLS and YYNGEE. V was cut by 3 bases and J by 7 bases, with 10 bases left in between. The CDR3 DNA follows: TGTGCCAGCAGCGCAGACAATGTCGGGGAGCTGTTTTTT. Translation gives CASSADNVGELFF.

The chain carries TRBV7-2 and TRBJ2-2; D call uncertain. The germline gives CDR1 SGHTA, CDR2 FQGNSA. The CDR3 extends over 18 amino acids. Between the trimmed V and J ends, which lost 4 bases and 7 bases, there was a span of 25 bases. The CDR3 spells CASSSPIPTAERSGELFF. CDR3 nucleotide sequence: TGTGCCAGCAGCTCACCTATCCCAACAGCCGAGAGGAGCGGGGAGCTGTTTTTT.

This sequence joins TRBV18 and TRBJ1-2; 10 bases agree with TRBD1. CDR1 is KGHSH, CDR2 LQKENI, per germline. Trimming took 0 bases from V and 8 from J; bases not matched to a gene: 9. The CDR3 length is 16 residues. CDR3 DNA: TGTGCCAGCTCACCACCGAGAGGGACAGGGGTGCGGGGCTACACCTTC. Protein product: CASSPPRGTGVRGYTF.

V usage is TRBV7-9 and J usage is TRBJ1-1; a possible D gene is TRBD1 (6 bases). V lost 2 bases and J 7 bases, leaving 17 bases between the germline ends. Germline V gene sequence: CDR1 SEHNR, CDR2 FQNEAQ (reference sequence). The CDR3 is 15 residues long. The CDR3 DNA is TGTGCCAGCAGCTTACGAACACAGGGACCGATTGAAGCTTTCTTT. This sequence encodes CASSLRTQGPIEAFF.

CDR3 protein: CASSLKGSTDTQYF. In DNA, the CDR3 is TGTGCCAGCAGCTTGAAGGGGAGCACAGATACGCAGTATTTT. The rearrangement links TRBV7-8 to TRBJ2-3, with D maybe TRBD1 (5 bases). The CDR3 has 14 residues. Trimming left V 3 bases short and J 0 bases short, with 7 bases between. The V gene's germline CDR1 is SGHVS and CDR2 FQNEAQ.

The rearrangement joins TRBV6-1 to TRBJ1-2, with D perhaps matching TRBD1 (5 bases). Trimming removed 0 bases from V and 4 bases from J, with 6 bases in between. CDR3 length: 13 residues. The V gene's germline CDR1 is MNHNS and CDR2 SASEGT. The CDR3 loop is CASSEATVYGYTF. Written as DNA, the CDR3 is TGTGCCAGCAGTGAAGCGACAGTCTATGGCTACACCTTC.

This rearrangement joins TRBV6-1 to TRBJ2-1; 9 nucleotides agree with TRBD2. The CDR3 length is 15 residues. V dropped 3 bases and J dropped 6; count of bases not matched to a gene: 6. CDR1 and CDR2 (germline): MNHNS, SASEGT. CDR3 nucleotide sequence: TGTGCCAGCAGTGATTTTGCGGGGGGGCCCAATGAGCAGTTCTTC. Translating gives CASSDFAGGPNEQFF.

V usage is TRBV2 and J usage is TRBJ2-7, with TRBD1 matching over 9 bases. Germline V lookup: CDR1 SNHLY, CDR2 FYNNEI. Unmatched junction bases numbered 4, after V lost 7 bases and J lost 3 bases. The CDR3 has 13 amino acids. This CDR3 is CASTVTGGYEQYF. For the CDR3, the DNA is TGTGCCAGCACCGTGACAGGGGGCTACGAGCAGTACTTC.

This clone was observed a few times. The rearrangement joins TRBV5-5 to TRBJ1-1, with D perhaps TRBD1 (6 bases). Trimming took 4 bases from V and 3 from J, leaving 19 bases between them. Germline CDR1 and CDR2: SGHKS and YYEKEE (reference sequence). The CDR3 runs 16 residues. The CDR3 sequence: CASSTSLGGRDTEAFF. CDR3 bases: TGTGCCAGCAGCACGAGTTTGGGGGGCCGGGACACTGAAGCTTTCTTT.

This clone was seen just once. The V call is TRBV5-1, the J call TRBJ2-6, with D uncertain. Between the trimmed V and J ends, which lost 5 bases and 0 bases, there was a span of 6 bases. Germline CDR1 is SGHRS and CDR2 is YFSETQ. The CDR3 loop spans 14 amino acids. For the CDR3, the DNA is TGCGCCAGCAGTGACAACTCTGGGGCCAACGTCCTGACTTTC. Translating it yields CASSDNSGANVLTF.

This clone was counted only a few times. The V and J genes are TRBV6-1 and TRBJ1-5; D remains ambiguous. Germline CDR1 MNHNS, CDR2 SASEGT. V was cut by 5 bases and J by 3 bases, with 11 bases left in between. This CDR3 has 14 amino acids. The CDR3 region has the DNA TGTGCCAGCAGTTCATGGGCCGCCAATCAGCCCCAGCATTTT. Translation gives CASSSWAANQPQHF.

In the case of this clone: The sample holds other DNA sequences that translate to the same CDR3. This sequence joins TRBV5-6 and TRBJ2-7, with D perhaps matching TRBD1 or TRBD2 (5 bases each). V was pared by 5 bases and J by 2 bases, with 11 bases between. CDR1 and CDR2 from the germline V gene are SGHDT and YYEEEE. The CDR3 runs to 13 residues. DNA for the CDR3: TGTGCCAGCAGTTACGGGACGACCTACGAGCAGTACTTC. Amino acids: CASSYGTTYEQYF.

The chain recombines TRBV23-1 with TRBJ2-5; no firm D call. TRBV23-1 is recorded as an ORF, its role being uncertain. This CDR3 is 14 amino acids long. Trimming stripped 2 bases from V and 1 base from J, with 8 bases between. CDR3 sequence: CASSQGFFQETQYF. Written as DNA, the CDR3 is TGCGCCAGCAGTCAAGGATTCTTCCAAGAGACCCAGTACTTC.

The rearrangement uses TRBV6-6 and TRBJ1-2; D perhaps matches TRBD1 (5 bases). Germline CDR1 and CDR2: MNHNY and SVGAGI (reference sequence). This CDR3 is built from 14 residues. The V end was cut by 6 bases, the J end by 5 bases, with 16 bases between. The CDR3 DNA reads TGTGCCAGCAGCCCTATTGGGGCTTGGTATGGCTACACCTTC. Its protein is CASSPIGAWYGYTF.